This TCR beta chain was recovered during a study of shared clonotypes between healthy human individuals. This table comes from immunoSEQ multiplex PCR, and its TCRdb copy is limited to in-frame clones, with some not included. The sample lists around 690,000 clones; 90% were seen once. Unmatched junction bases numbered 2, after V lost 10 bases and J lost 4 bases. Germline V gene data show CDR1 as MDHEN and CDR2 as SYDVKM. CDR3 length: 13 amino acids. This clonotype was sampled from a man younger than 35 in good health. Some clones in this sample may be carry-over from other donors' samples. Material for sequencing was memory CD8+ T cells from PBMCs. Documented subset: CD45RO+ cells pooled with CCR7-negative TemRA cells. The gene calls are TRBV28 and TRBJ2-7; 15 nucleotides line up with TRBD2. The CDR3 loop is CATGLAGGYEQYF. CDR3 DNA: TGTGCCACGGGACTAGCGGGAGGATACGAGCAGTACTTC.